The 31 T cell receptor beta chains in this list originate from one sample, sequenced in a study of blood T cell repertoires in COVID-19. Produced via immunoSEQ multiplex PCR; TCRdb's table is partial and in-frame only. The sample yields 85,000 to 95,000 clones, 86% seen once. The sequencing input was peripheral blood. The receptors were sampled from a human donor in a cohort sampled during active COVID-19.

J is TRBJ1-1 and V is TRBV5-1, with TRBD1 as a possible D gene (5 bases). CDR1 SGHRS and CDR2 YFSETQ come from the germline V gene. Trimming shortened V by 5 bases and J by 0 bases, and 17 bases separated the two germline ends. This CDR3 is built from 16 residues. CDR3 nucleotide sequence: TGCGCCAGCAGTCCCTCCCGGGGGATGCTGAACACTGAAGCTTTCTTT. Protein sequence: CASSPSRGMLNTEAFF.

J is TRBJ2-1 and V is TRBV28, with D unresolved. This CDR3 is 15 amino acids long. Germline V gives CDR1 MDHEN, CDR2 SYDVKM. V lost 4 bases to trimming and J lost 4 bases, with 14 bases between them. The DNA for the CDR3 is TGTGCCAGCAGTTCCCCTAGGTCCGGATACAATGAGCAGTTCTTC. Translation: CASSSPRSGYNEQFF.

This chain joins TRBV5-6 and TRBJ2-5; tentatively, D is TRBD2 (6 bases). The CDR3 is made up of 16 amino acids. Germline CDR1 reads SGHDT; CDR2 reads YYEEEE. Trimming cost V 2 bases and J 4 bases, with 18 bases left between them. The CDR3 spells CASSLRSSGVSETQYF. The CDR3 DNA reads as TGTGCCAGCAGCTTACGCAGCTCGGGGGTATCAGAGACCCAGTACTTC.

J is TRBJ2-7 and V is TRBV6-6; D ambiguous. The CDR3 extends over 12 amino acids. CDR1 MNHNY and CDR2 SVGAGI come from the germline V gene (reference sequence). Trimming pared 6 bases from V and 5 bases from J, leaving 11 bases between. For the CDR3, the DNA is TGTGCCAGCAGCTTGATTCGGGACGAGCAGTACTTC. Encoded protein: CASSLIRDEQYF.

This rearrangement joins TRBV6-6 to TRBJ1-2; D might be TRBD1 (6 bases). This CDR3 has 14 residues. In germline, CDR1 is MNHNY, CDR2 SVGAGI (reference sequence). V was pared by 5 bases and J by 7 bases, with 17 bases between. The CDR3 sequence: CASSGTTGAGGYTF. CDR3 DNA: TGTGCCAGCAGTGGGACGACAGGAGCAGGTGGCTACACCTTC.

The rearrangement links TRBV15 to TRBJ2-2; D possibly corresponds to TRBD2 (6 bases). The CDR3 runs to 15 residues. Germline V gene sequence: CDR1 LNHNV, CDR2 YYDKDF (reference sequence). The V gene lost 4 bases and the J gene lost 4 bases, with 13 bases spanning the gap. CDR3 DNA sequence: TGTGCCACCAGCAACACGCTGGGGGGCACCGGGGAGCTGTTTTTT. Its protein product is CATSNTLGGTGELFF.

The chain carries TRBV10-1 and TRBJ2-1, with 7 bases fitting TRBD2. J was trimmed by 5 bases and V by 5 bases; bases with no gene match: 3. This CDR3 is 13 amino acids long. In germline, CDR1 is WNHNN, CDR2 SYGVQD (reference sequence). The CDR3 here is CASSWDYNNEQFF. Here the CDR3 DNA reads TGCGCCAGCAGTTGGGACTATAACAATGAGCAGTTCTTC.

The chain joins TRBV4-1 to TRBJ1-4; possibly TRBD1 for D (6 bases). Germline V lookup: CDR1 MGHRA, CDR2 YSYEKL. V lost 6 bases and J 7 bases, leaving 15 bases between the germline ends. The CDR3 length is 14 residues. This chain's CDR3 is CASSPGRGSEKLFF. The DNA of the CDR3 is TGCGCCAGCAGTCCCGGGAGGGGGAGTGAAAAACTGTTTTTT.

The chain recombines TRBV28 with TRBJ1-6; possible D gene TRBD1, 6 bases. Per the germline V gene, CDR1 is MDHEN and CDR2 is SYDVKM. This CDR3 has 15 residues. The V end lost 5 bases, the J end lost 6 bases, and 14 bases lay between the germline ends. CDR3 DNA: TGTGCCAGCAGTCAAGGGGGGGGCGGTAATTCACCCCTCCACTTT. This sequence encodes CASSQGGGGNSPLHF. The whole variable domain, filled in from reference TRBV28 and TRBJ1-6, reads DVKVTQSSRYLVKRTGEKVFLECVQDMDHENMFWYRQDPGLGLRLIYFSYDVKMKEKGDIPEGYSVSREKKERFSLILESASTNQTSMYLCASSQGGGGNSPLHFGNGTRLTVT.

V usage is TRBV2 and J usage is TRBJ1-6; unclear D gene. Germline values: CDR1 SNHLY, CDR2 FYNNEI. The CDR3 sequence is 14 residues long. V was trimmed by 4 bases and J by 7 bases, leaving 11 bases between them. CDR3 in DNA: TGTGCCAGCAGTGCGGAGGGATACAATTCACCCCTCCACTTT. It specifies CASSAEGYNSPLHF.

This clone appeared once. This CDR3 reads CASSLGDILRSGNTIYF. The CDR3, as DNA: TGCGCCAGCAGCTTGGGGGACATTTTACGCTCTGGAAACACCATATATTTT. This chain connects TRBV5-1 to TRBJ1-3; weak D call: TRBD1 (6 bases). The V gene lost 0 bases and the J gene lost 0 bases, with 13 bases spanning the gap. This CDR3 comprises 17 residues. CDR1 and CDR2 (germline): SGHRS, YFSETQ. Full variable domain (remainder filled in from reference TRBV5-1 and TRBJ1-3): KAGVTQTPRYLIKTRGQQVTLSCSPISGHRSVSWYQQTPGQGLQFLFEYFSETQRNKGNFPGRFSGRQFSNSRSEMNVSTLELGDSALYLCASSLGDILRSGNTIYFGEGSWLTVV.

This rearrangement joins TRBV5-6 to TRBJ1-2; 10 bases map to TRBD1. This CDR3 contains 17 residues. CDR1 SGHDT and CDR2 YYEEEE come from the germline V gene. V trimming: 7 bases; J trimming: 3 bases; junction bases outside the gene matches: 15. The CDR3 reads CASLPWTGGDGDYGYTF. The CDR3 nucleotides are TGTGCCAGCTTACCGTGGACAGGGGGAGACGGGGACTATGGCTACACCTTC.

The chain has TRBV27 and TRBJ2-4; 10 bases match TRBD1. This CDR3 has 15 residues. The V gene's germline CDR1 is MNHEY and CDR2 SMNVEV (reference sequence). The V and J ends lost 2 bases and 6 bases, in that order; junction bases with no gene match: 4. The CDR3: CASSLVGTGVNIQYF. The CDR3 bases are TGTGCCAGCAGTTTAGTAGGGACAGGGGTAAACATTCAGTACTTC.

The chain has TRBV6-5 and TRBJ1-4; 8 bases are a match to TRBD1. The junction had 3 bases not matched to a gene; V was cut back by 9 bases and J by 6 bases. This CDR3 region has 12 residues. Germline V lookup: CDR1 MNHEY, CDR2 SVGAGI. The CDR3 spells CASLGQDEKLFF. Here the CDR3 DNA reads TGTGCCAGTCTGGGACAGGATGAAAAACTGTTTTTT.

CDR3 in amino acids: CASSTGYSGANVLTF. In DNA form, the CDR3 reads TGTGCCAGTAGCACAGGATACTCTGGGGCCAACGTCCTGACTTTC. The chain is built from TRBV19 and TRBJ2-6; weak D call: TRBD1 (5 bases). This CDR3 region has 15 residues. V was clipped by 6 bases and J by 0 bases, with 9 bases between them. CDR1 and CDR2 from the germline V gene are LNHDA and SQIVND (reference sequence).

The chain uses TRBV2 and TRBJ2-1; weak D call: TRBD1 (6 bases). Deletions cut 3 bases from V and 2 bases from J, with 11 bases between. Germline V CDR1 and CDR2: SNHLY, FYNNEI. The CDR3 runs 15 residues. This CDR3 is CASSDGRTAYNEQFF. In DNA, the CDR3 is TGTGCCAGCAGTGATGGAAGGACAGCCTACAATGAGCAGTTCTTC.

The chain carries TRBV7-2 and TRBJ2-7; perhaps TRBD2 as D (5 bases). This CDR3 has 12 residues. Between the trimmed V and J ends, which lost 2 bases and 7 bases, there was a span of 9 bases. Germline values: CDR1 SGHTA, CDR2 FQGNSA. The CDR3 DNA follows: TGTGCCAGCAGCTTAAACGGGGTGGAGCAGTACTTC. Amino acid sequence: CASSLNGVEQYF.

The chain recombines TRBV5-4 with TRBJ1-3; perhaps TRBD1 as D (6 bases). In germline, CDR1 is SGHNT, CDR2 YYREEE (reference sequence). This CDR3 contains 16 residues. With 4 bases removed from V and 0 bases from J, the gap between germline ends came to 14 bases. CDR3 loop: CASSMTQGISGNTIYF. The CDR3 region has the DNA TGTGCCAGCAGCATGACACAGGGTATCTCTGGAAACACCATATATTTT.

The rearrangement joins TRBV5-6 to TRBJ2-1; weak D call: TRBD2 (5 bases). CDR1 is SGHDT and CDR2 is YYEEEE in the germline V gene. V was pared by 4 bases and J by 9 bases, with 14 bases between. The CDR3 covers 13 residues. In DNA form, the CDR3 reads TGTGCCAGCAGCCGGTATAGGGAGACTGAGCAGTTCTTC. Protein product: CASSRYRETEQFF.

This chain connects TRBV27 to TRBJ2-2; D is possibly TRBD1 (6 bases). CDR3 size: 15 residues. Trimming shortened V by 7 bases and J by 7 bases, and 19 bases separated the two germline ends. From germline, CDR1 is MNHEY and CDR2 SMNVEV (reference sequence). Here the CDR3 reads CASTFWQGWGGELFF. The CDR3 coding sequence is TGTGCCAGCACCTTTTGGCAGGGGTGGGGCGGGGAGCTGTTTTTT.

J is TRBJ1-2 and V is TRBV5-1; TRBD1 matches at 10 bases. Germline CDR1 reads SGHRS; CDR2 reads YFSETQ. The CDR3 totals 18 residues. With V trimmed by 0 bases and J by 8 bases, 16 bases remained unmatched. In nucleotides, the CDR3 is TGCGCCAGCAGCTTGGCAGGGACAGGGGCTACTTCGGGCCCCGGCTACACCTTC. Its translation: CASSLAGTGATSGPGYTF.

The chain combines TRBV18 with TRBJ2-3; 7 nucleotides align to TRBD2. The CDR3 totals 16 residues. The V gene's germline CDR1 is KGHSH and CDR2 LQKENI. V shed 6 bases, J shed 0 bases, and the junction held 9 bases outside the gene matches. CDR3 protein: CASSHALAASTDTQYF. The CDR3 coding sequence is TGTGCCAGCTCCCATGCTCTAGCGGCTAGCACAGATACGCAGTATTTT. The complete variable domain, with remaining parts taken from reference TRBV18 and TRBJ2-3, reads NAGVMQNPRHLVRRRGQEARLRCSPMKGHSHVYWYRQLPEEGLKFMVYLQKENIIDESGMPKERFSAEFPKEGPSILRIQQVVRGDSAAYFCASSHALAASTDTQYFGPGTRLTVL.

V is TRBV2 and J is TRBJ2-3; 10 bases are shared with TRBD2. Germline V gene sequence: CDR1 SNHLY, CDR2 FYNNEI. Unmatched junction bases numbered 4, after V lost 5 bases and J lost 14 bases. The CDR3 totals 11 residues. DNA of the CDR3: TGTGCCAGCAGTCTAGCGGGGGCTTCGTATTTT. This sequence encodes CASSLAGASYF.

J is TRBJ1-5 and V is TRBV5-6, with 9 bases identical to TRBD1. Germline V gene data show CDR1 as SGHDT and CDR2 as YYEEEE. This CDR3 spans 14 amino acids. V was pared by 4 bases and J by 6 bases, with 5 bases of the junction left unmatched. The CDR3 DNA sequence: TGTGCCAGCAGCCCGGGACAGGGAGGTCAGCCCCAGCATTTT. Protein product: CASSPGQGGQPQHF. The full variable domain, its missing parts supplied by reference TRBV5-6 and TRBJ1-5, is DAGVTQSPTHLIKTRGQQVTLRCSPKSGHDTVSWYQQALGQGPQFIFQYYEEEERQRGNFPDRFSGHQFPNYSSELNVNALLLGDSALYLCASSPGQGGQPQHFGDGTRLSIL.

J is TRBJ2-3 and V is TRBV3-1 (or the pseudogene TRBV3-2); TRBD2 is a possible D gene (6 bases). Germline loops: CDR1 LGHDT, CDR2 YNNKEL (reference sequence). Trimming shortened V by 0 bases and J by 2 bases, and 12 bases separated the two germline ends. The CDR3 spans 16 residues. The CDR3 bases are TGTGCCAGCAGCCAAGATCTCGGGGGATTCACAGATACGCAGTATTTT. It encodes CASSQDLGGFTDTQYF.

The chain carries TRBV9 and TRBJ2-2; a weak D match, TRBD1 (6 bases). Trimming shortened V by 3 bases and J by 5 bases, and 14 bases separated the two germline ends. CDR1 SGDLS and CDR2 YYNGEE come from the germline V gene. The length of the CDR3 is 15 residues. DNA for the CDR3: TGTGCCAGCAGCGCACCACAGGGTGGGACCGGGGAGCTGTTTTTT. It yields the protein CASSAPQGGTGELFF.

V usage is TRBV29-1 and J usage is TRBJ1-5; TRBD1 agrees at 9 bases. The CDR3 spans 14 residues. Trimming removed 7 bases from V and 2 bases from J; junction bases left unmatched: 6. Germline loops: CDR1 SQVTM, CDR2 ANQGSEA. The DNA for the CDR3 is TGCAGCGCCCGGGGACAGGGAGGCAATCAGCCCCAGCATTTT. Translated: CSARGQGGNQPQHF.

The gene calls are TRBV7-2 and TRBJ2-3, with D tentatively TRBD2 (6 bases). This CDR3 has 14 residues. The V end lost 5 bases, the J end lost 4 bases, and 13 bases lay between the germline ends. The germline CDR1 and CDR2 sequences are SGHTA and FQGNSA. The CDR3 spells CASSPGLQADTQYF. The CDR3 DNA reads as TGTGCCAGCAGCCCGGGACTTCAGGCAGATACGCAGTATTTT. Variable domain in full (rest from reference TRBV7-2 and TRBJ2-3): GAGVSQSPSNKVTEKGKDVELRCDPISGHTALYWYRQSLGQGLEFLIYFQGNSAPDKSGLPSDRFSAERTGGSVSTLTIQRTQQEDSAVYLCASSPGLQADTQYFGPGTRLTVL.

The chain combines TRBV5-1 with TRBJ1-3, with D hard to call. V was trimmed by 0 bases and J by 0 bases, leaving 4 bases between them. Germline CDR1 SGHRS, CDR2 YFSETQ. This CDR3 is 14 amino acids long. The CDR3 loop reads CASSLGSSGNTIYF. The DNA for the CDR3 is TGCGCCAGCAGCTTGGGCAGCTCTGGAAACACCATATATTTT.

The chain joins TRBV4-1 to TRBJ2-3; no definite D call. The CDR3 length is 12 residues. CDR1 and CDR2 (germline): MGHRA, YSYEKL. V gave up 1 base and J gave up 6 bases, with 5 bases separating them. CDR3 nucleotide sequence: TGCGCCAGCAGCCAAGTGGGCGATACGCAGTATTTT. The encoded protein is CASSQVGDTQYF.

This chain uses TRBV4-1 with TRBJ2-1, with 7 bases matching TRBD2. Germline V gene data show CDR1 as MGHRA and CDR2 as YSYEKL. The CDR3 runs 12 residues. After removal of 3 bases from V and 8 bases from J, the junction contained 1 base not matched to a gene. The CDR3 sequence is CASSHGRYEQFF. In nucleotides, the CDR3 is TGCGCCAGCAGCCACGGGAGGTATGAGCAGTTCTTC.